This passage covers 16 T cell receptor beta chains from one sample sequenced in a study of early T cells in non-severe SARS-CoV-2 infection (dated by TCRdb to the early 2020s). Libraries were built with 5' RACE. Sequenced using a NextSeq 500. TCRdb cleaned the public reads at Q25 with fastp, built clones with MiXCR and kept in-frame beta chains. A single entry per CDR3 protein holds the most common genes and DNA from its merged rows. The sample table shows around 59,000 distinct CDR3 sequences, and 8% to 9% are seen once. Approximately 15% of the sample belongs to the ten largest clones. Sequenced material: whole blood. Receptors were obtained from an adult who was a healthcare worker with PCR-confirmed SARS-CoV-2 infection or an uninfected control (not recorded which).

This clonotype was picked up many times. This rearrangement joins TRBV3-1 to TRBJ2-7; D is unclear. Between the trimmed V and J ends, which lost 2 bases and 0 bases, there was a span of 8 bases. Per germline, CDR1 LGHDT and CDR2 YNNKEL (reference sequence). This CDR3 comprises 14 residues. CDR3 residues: CASSQLSSSYEQYF. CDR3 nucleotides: TGTGCCAGCAGCCAACTCTCTAGCTCCTACGAGCAGTACTTC.

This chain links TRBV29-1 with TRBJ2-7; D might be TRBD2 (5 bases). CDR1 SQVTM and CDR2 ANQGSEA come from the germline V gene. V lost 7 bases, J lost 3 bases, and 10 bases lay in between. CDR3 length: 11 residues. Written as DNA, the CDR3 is TGCAGCGGGCGGGTAAACTACGAGCAGTACTTC. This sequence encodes CSGRVNYEQYF.

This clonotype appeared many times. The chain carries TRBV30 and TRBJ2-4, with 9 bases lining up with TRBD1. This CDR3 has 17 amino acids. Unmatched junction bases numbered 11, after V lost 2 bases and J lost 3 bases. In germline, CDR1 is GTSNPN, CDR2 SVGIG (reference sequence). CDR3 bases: TGTGCCTGGAGTTGGATACCTGCGACAGGGGGCAAAAACATTCAGTACTTC. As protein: CAWSWIPATGGKNIQYF.

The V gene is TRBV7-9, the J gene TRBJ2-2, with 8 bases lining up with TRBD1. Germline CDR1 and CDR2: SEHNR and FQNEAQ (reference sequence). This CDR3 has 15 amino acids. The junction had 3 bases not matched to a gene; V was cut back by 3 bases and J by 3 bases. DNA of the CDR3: TGTGCCAGCAGCTTCCGGGACAGGCACACCGGGGAGCTGTTTTTT. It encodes CASSFRDRHTGELFF. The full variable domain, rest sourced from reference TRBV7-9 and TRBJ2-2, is DTGVSQNPRHKITKRGQNVTFRCDPISEHNRLYWYRQTLGQGPEFLTYFQNEAQLEKSRLLSDRFSAERPKGSFSTLEIQRTEQGDSAMYLCASSFRDRHTGELFFGEGSRLTVL.

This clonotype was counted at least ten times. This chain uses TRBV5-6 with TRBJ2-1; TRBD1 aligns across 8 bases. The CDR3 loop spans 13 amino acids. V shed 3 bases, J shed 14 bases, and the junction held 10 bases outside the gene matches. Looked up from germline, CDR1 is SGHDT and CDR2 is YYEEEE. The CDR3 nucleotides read TGTGCCAGCAGCTCAGGCCTGACAGGGGTCAAGTTCTTC. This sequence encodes CASSSGLTGVKFF.

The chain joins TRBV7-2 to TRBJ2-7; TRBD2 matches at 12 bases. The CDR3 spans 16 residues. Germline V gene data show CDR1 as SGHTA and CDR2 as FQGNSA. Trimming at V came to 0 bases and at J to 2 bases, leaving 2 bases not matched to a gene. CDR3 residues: CASSLAGTSGPYEQYF. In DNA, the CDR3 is TGTGCCAGCAGCTTAGCTGGGACTAGCGGGCCCTACGAGCAGTACTTC.

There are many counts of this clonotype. This CDR3 is CATREYGYTF. CDR3 coding DNA: TGTGCCACCCGGGAATATGGCTACACCTTC. This rearrangement joins TRBV6-2 or TRBV6-3 to TRBJ1-2, with D unclear. V was clipped by 10 bases and J by 5 bases, with 8 bases between them. CDR1 is MNHEY, CDR2 SVGEGT, per germline. CDR3 size: 10 residues.

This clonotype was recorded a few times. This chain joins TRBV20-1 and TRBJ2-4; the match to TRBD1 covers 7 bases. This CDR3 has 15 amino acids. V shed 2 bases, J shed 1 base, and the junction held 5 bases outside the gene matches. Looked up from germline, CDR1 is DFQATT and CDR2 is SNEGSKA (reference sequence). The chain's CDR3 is CSARRDRAAKNIQYF. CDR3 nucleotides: TGCAGTGCTAGAAGAGACAGGGCCGCCAAAAACATTCAGTACTTC.

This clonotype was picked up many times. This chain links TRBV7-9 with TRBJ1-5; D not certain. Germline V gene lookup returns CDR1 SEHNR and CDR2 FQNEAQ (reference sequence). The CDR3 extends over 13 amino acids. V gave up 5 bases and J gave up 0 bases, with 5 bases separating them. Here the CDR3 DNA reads TGTGCCAGCAGCCACAATAGCAATCAGCCCCAGCATTTT. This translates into CASSHNSNQPQHF.

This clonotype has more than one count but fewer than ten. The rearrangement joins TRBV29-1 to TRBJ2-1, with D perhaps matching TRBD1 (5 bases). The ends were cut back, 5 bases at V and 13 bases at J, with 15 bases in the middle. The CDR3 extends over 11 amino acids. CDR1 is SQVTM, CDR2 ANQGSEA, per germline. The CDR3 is CSVIAGRSQFF. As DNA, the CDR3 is TGCAGCGTTATCGCAGGGCGTAGTCAGTTCTTC.

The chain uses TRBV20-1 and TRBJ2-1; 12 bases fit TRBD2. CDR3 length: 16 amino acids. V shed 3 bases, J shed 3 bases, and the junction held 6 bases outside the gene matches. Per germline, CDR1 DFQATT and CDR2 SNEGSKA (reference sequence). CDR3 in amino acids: CSARAGLAGHYNEQFF. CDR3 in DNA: TGCAGTGCTAGGGCTGGACTAGCGGGGCACTACAATGAGCAGTTCTTC.

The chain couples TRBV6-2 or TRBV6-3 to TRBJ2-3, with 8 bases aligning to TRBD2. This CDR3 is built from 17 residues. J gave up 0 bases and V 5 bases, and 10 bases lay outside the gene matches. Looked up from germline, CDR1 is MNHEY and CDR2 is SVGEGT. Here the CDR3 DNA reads TGTGCCAGCAGTACCCCGCTGGCGGGAGGAAGCACAGATACGCAGTATTTT. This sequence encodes CASSTPLAGGSTDTQYF.

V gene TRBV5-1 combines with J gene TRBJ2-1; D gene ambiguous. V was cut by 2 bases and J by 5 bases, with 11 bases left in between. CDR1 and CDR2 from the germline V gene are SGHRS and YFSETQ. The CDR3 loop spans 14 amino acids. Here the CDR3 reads CASSFGAVHNEQFF. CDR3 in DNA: TGCGCCAGCAGCTTCGGCGCAGTCCACAATGAGCAGTTCTTC.

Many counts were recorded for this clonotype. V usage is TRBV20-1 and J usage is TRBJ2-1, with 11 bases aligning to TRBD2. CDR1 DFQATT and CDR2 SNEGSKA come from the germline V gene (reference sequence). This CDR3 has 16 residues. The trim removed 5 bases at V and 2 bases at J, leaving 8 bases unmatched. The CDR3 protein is CSARPLAGGTYNEQFF. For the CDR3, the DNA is TGCAGTGCTCGCCCCTTAGCGGGAGGGACCTACAATGAGCAGTTCTTC.

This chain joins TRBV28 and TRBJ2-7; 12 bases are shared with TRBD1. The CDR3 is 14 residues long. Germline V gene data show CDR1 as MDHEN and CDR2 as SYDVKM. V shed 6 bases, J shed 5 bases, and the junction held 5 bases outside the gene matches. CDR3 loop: CASRGGQGAHEQYF. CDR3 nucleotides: TGTGCCAGCAGGGGGGGACAGGGGGCTCACGAGCAGTACTTC.

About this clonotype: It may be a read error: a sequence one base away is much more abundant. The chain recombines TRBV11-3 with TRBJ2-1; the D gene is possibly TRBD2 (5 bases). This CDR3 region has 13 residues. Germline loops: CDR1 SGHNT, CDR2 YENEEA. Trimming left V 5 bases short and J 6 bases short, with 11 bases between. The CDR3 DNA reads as TGTGCCAGCAGCCCCGGGGAGCGCAATGAGCAGTTCTTC. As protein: CASSPGERNEQFF.